The clone carrying this T cell receptor beta chain was seen only a few times. Its antigen is unidentified. The entry originates in a study of T cell repertoires in cytomegalovirus infection. The wider study: Public signatures in TCR beta pointed to CMV infection and matching HLA type.

Study conclusions and caveats: HLA-C-restricted CMV-specific TCR beta clonotypes were dominant in the ex vivo response. Public TCR beta family frequency separated CMV-and-HLA carriers, including in an independent cohort.

The CDR3 consists of 16 residues. CDR1 MGHRA and CDR2 YSYEKL come from the germline V gene. V was cut by 4 bases and J by 0 bases, with 15 bases left in between. One entry per CDR3 protein results from TCRdb running MiXCR on the reads. This sample has approximately 130,000 distinct CDR3 sequences, with around 25% found just once. The sequencing sample was made of PBMCs, sequenced either directly or after in vitro stimulation (not recorded which). The origin of this receptor is a human donor in good health (CMV status not recorded). Some clones in this sample may be carry-over from other donors' samples. The chain recombines TRBV4-1 with TRBJ1-2, with D perhaps TRBD1 (5 bases). This chain's CDR3 is CASSRGSRDSNYGYTF. CDR3 in DNA: TGCGCCAGCAGCCGAGGGTCCAGGGACTCTAACTATGGCTACACCTTC.